These T cell receptor beta chains were read from a single sample in a study of T cell responses to AZD1222 COVID-19 vaccine. Assay: immunoSEQ multiplex PCR; the TCRdb copy retains only in-frame clones and omits some. The data hold some 97,000 clones, with around nine tenths observed a single time. Sample: peripheral blood, taken on day 0 of AZD1222 vaccination. The receptors stem from an adult in good health. Both conserved end residues are part of each CDR3. D genes are given only for firm matches. The listing skips clone size in some rows; elsewhere it reads once, few, many or a size class.

TRBV5-3	few	TRBJ2-3	NA	TGTGCCAGAAGCTTGGGAGGAGATACGCAGTATTTT	CARSLGGDTQYF
TRBV30	NA	TRBJ1-6	TRBD1	TGTGCCTGGAGCGCGGGACAGGATAATTCACCCCTCCACTTT	CAWSAGQDNSPLHF
TRBV9	NA	TRBJ1-6	TRBD1	TGTGCCAGCAGCGCGGGACAGAATAATTCACCCCTCCACTTT	CASSAGQNNSPLHF
TRBV6-5	NA	TRBJ1-2	NA	TGTGCCAGCAGCGCACCGGGCTCCTATGGCTACACCTTC	CASSAPGSYGYTF
TRBV6-6	NA	TRBJ2-7	TRBD2	TGTGCCAGCAGTCCCCCTAGTAGCGGGGTCATCGACGAGCAGTACTTC	CASSPPSSGVIDEQYF
TRBV3-1/TRBV3-2	NA	TRBJ2-1	NA	TGTGCCAGCAGCCCTTGGACAGTTTCCTACAATGAGCAGTTCTTC	CASSPWTVSYNEQFF
TRBV11-3	NA	TRBJ1-2	NA	TGTGCCAGCAGCCTATGTGGCTACACCTTC	CASSLCGYTF
TRBV11-2	NA	TRBJ1-3	NA	TGTGCCAGCAGCTTAGCTCCGGGGAATCGTGGAAACACCATATATTTT	CASSLAPGNRGNTIYF
TRBV5-6	NA	TRBJ2-1	TRBD2	TGTGCCAGCAGCTTGGGGACTAGAGACAATGAGCAGTTCTTC	CASSLGTRDNEQFF
TRBV5-1	NA	TRBJ1-3	TRBD1	TGCGCCAGCAGCTGTGACAGGGTCGCCCTCGCAGCTGGAAACACCATATATTTT	CASSCDRVALAAGNTIYF
TRBV6-2/TRBV6-3	NA	TRBJ1-5	NA	TGTGCCAGCAGTTACGGGGGGGGAAGTCAGCCCCAGCATTTT	CASSYGGGSQPQHF
TRBV7-9	NA	TRBJ1-2	TRBD1	TGTGCCAGCAGTTCCTCAGGGACAGGAAACGGCTACACCTTC	CASSSSGTGNGYTF
TRBV7-2	NA	TRBJ2-7	TRBD1	TGTGCCAGCAGCTTAGGACAGGGGGTGGTCGACGAGCAGTACTTC	CASSLGQGVVDEQYF
TRBV7-2	NA	TRBJ1-3	TRBD1	TGTGCCAGCAGCTTAGGGGGGGCAGGGGGTTACTCTGGAAACACCATATATTTT	CASSLGGAGGYSGNTIYF
TRBV7-9	NA	TRBJ1-4	TRBD1	TGTGCCAGCACCCAGGGGGCTAATAGTGAAAAACTGTTTTTT	CASTQGANSEKLFF
TRBV4-2	NA	TRBJ2-2	NA	TGTGCCAGCAGCCAAGTTGATAGATTCACCGGGGAGCTGTTTTTT	CASSQVDRFTGELFF
TRBV18	NA	TRBJ1-2	NA	TGTGCCAGCTCACCCACCCTCAGGGCTGGCTACACCTTC	CASSPTLRAGYTF
TRBV30	NA	TRBJ1-5	TRBD1	TGTGCCTGGAGTCCACAGGGGGACCAGCCCCAGCATTTT	CAWSPQGDQPQHF
TRBV4-1	NA	TRBJ2-3	NA	TGCGCCAGCAGCCAAGATAACGGGGCTATCGGCACAGATACGCAGTATTTT	CASSQDNGAIGTDTQYF
TRBV7-2	NA	TRBJ2-7	NA	TGTGCCAGCAGCTGGACACAGGGAAACGAGCAGTACTTC	CASSWTQGNEQYF
TRBV7-2	NA	TRBJ2-1	NA	TGTGCCAGCAGTACGGACGCCCCTCAGCAGTTCTTC	CASSTDAPQQFF
TRBV4-1	once	TRBJ1-2	NA	TGCGCCAGCAGCCAAGAGAAGGGATTTAACTATGGCTACACCTTC	CASSQEKGFNYGYTF
TRBV19	NA	TRBJ1-4	TRBD1	TGTGCCAGTAGTATGGGGCAGGGGGCTCGTAAACTGTTTTTT	CASSMGQGARKLFF
TRBV30	NA	TRBJ1-5	NA	TGTGCCTGGAGCCCGACAGGCTTCAATCAGCCCCAGCATTTT	CAWSPTGFNQPQHF
TRBV3-1/TRBV3-2	NA	TRBJ1-2	TRBD1	TGTGCCAGCAGCCAGTCCGGGACAGGGGGTTACTATGGCTACACCTTC	CASSQSGTGGYYGYTF
TRBV7-2	NA	TRBJ1-2	NA	TGTGCCAGCAGCTTAGAGGCCCAGGCGGTCTATGGCTACACCTTC	CASSLEAQAVYGYTF
TRBV2	NA	TRBJ1-2	NA	TGTGCCAGCAGCGTACAGGGAACTGGCTACACCTTC	CASSVQGTGYTF
TRBV3-1/TRBV3-2	NA	TRBJ1-3	NA	TGTGCCAGCAGCCAAGGACGAGACGCGAGCGGACGTGACACCATATATTTT	CASSQGRDASGRDTIYF
TRBV19	NA	TRBJ1-5	NA	TGTGCCAGTAGTACCAACTGGGGAAGCAATCAGCCCCAGCATTTT	CASSTNWGSNQPQHF
TRBV7-2	NA	TRBJ2-1	NA	TGTGCCAGCAGCTTACGTCGCGTCCGGGATGAGCAGTTCTTC	CASSLRRVRDEQFF
TRBV28	NA	TRBJ2-7	NA	TGTGCCAGCATATCGGGCGGGGACCGCTACGAGCAGTACTTC	CASISGGDRYEQYF
TRBV5-5	NA	TRBJ1-5	NA	TGTGCCAGCAGCTTGGGGATCAGTAGCAATCAGCCCCAGCATTTT	CASSLGISSNQPQHF
TRBV5-1	NA	TRBJ1-4	NA	TGCGCCAGCAGCTTGCGTCAGGGAGGCGAAAAACTGTTTTTT	CASSLRQGGEKLFF
TRBV19	NA	TRBJ2-3	NA	TGTGCCACTGCGAGTAGCACAGATACGCAGTATTTT	CATASSTDTQYF
TRBV5-1	NA	TRBJ2-2	TRBD1	TGCGCCAGTGGACCGGGACAGGGGGCACCCGGGGAGCTGTTTTTT	CASGPGQGAPGELFF
TRBV7-9	NA	TRBJ1-1	NA	TGTGCCAGCAGCCAGGGAGGGAACACTGAAGCTTTCTTT	CASSQGGNTEAFF
TRBV9	NA	TRBJ2-6	TRBD2	TGTGCCAGCAGTCCCGGACTAGCGGGGGCCAACGTCCTGACTTTC	CASSPGLAGANVLTF
TRBV7-2	NA	TRBJ1-1	NA	TGTGCCAGCAGCCTAGGCGACAGGAGGATGAACACTGAAGCTTTCTTT	CASSLGDRRMNTEAFF
TRBV18	NA	TRBJ1-1	NA	TGTGCCAGCTCACCATCTACTGAAGCTTTCTTT	CASSPSTEAFF
TRBV7-8	NA	TRBJ2-5	TRBD1	TGTGCCAGCCGAGCCTACAGGGGGACCCGAGAGACCCAGTACTTC	CASRAYRGTRETQYF
TRBV10-3	NA	TRBJ2-1	TRBD1	TGTGCCACGGGACAGGGGGCCTTAAATGAGCAGTTCTTC	CATGQGALNEQFF
TRBV27	NA	TRBJ1-1	NA	TGTGCCAGCAGAAAAGGGGGTTACACTGAAGCTTTCTTT	CASRKGGYTEAFF
TRBV4-1	NA	TRBJ1-2	TRBD1	TGCGCCAGCAGCCAAAACAAACTTCAGGGGGCGAGCTATGGCTACACCTTC	CASSQNKLQGASYGYTF
TRBV7-7	NA	TRBJ2-1	NA	TGTGCCAGCAGCTTAGGTGCCAAGGGGGGTGAGCAGTTCTTC	CASSLGAKGGEQFF
TRBV5-4	once	TRBJ1-1	TRBD1	TGTGCCAGTACTCAAATTGACCGGGACAGTAACACTGAAGCTTTCTTT	CASTQIDRDSNTEAFF
TRBV19	NA	TRBJ2-1	NA	TGTGCCAGTAGTGAGGGGACAGGGAGGCTAGCGGGCTACAATGAGCAGTTCTTC	CASSEGTGRLAGYNEQFF
TRBV20-1	NA	TRBJ2-2	NA	TGCAGTGCTAGTCGACAGTTCACCAAACTAACCGGGGAGCTGTTTTTT	CSASRQFTKLTGELFF
TRBV5-1	NA	TRBJ1-2	TRBD1	TGCGCCAGCAGCCCAGGGGACAGGGTTGGTGGCTACACCTTC	CASSPGDRVGGYTF